What follows describes a single T cell receptor beta chain. The antigen remains undetermined. Germline CDR1 and CDR2: MGHRA and YSYEKL. Trimming took 4 bases from V and 9 from J, leaving 14 bases between them. The CDR3 loop spans 13 amino acids. This record comes from a study of vaccination effects on CD4 cells after COVID-19. Study as a whole: It was a median of 72 days after the second dose that post-vaccine samples were obtained. The study, taken as a whole, reports: Missing from the study were early post-infection timepoints, and its convalescent patients were few.

The table came from immunoSEQ multiplex PCR; TCRdb's copy has only in-frame clones and leaves some out. In the table there are some 47,000 clones, about three quarters of which are singletons. Upon completion of around ten days in culture, CD4+ T cells were isolated. Participants were vaccinated with two doses of either the BNT162b2 or mRNA-1273 vaccine. The origin of this receptor is a human donor who received a COVID-19 vaccine. This material consisted of CD4+ T cells from PBMCs cultured without peptide, taken after COVID-19 vaccination. The V and J genes are TRBV4-1 and TRBJ2-3; a weak D match, TRBD2 (6 bases). The CDR3 nucleotides are TGCGCCAGCAGCCGGGAGGACGGTAACACGCAGTATTTT. This codes for CASSREDGNTQYF.